Following are 22 T cell receptor beta chains from one sample sequenced in a study of T cells after yellow fever vaccination. One entry per CDR3 protein results from TCRdb running MiXCR on the 5' RACE reads. The sample carries some 240,000 distinct CDR3 sequences, over 4.5% recorded once. The material was CD4+ T cells sorted from PBMCs, obtained on the day of the yellow fever booster vaccination. The origin of the receptors is a man between 18 and 35 years old who received the YFV17D yellow fever vaccine.

This clonotype has just a few counts. CDR3 nucleotide sequence: TGTGCCAGCAGAACCGTACCTAACTATGGCTACACCTTC. Its protein is CASRTVPNYGYTF. The V call is TRBV6-5, the J call TRBJ1-2; no firm D call. V lost 6 bases to trimming and J lost 0 bases, with 8 bases between them. CDR1 is MNHEY, CDR2 SVGAGI, per germline. This CDR3 is 13 amino acids long.

This clonotype was observed a few times. The chain combines TRBV7-2 with TRBJ1-1; D gene uncertain. From germline, CDR1 is SGHTA and CDR2 FQGNSA. The CDR3 spans 13 residues. Trimming took off 4 bases at V and 4 bases at J, with 10 bases between the two ends. The DNA of the CDR3 is TGTGCCAGCAGCTCGGACTGGAGCACTGAAGCTTTCTTT. Protein sequence: CASSSDWSTEAFF. The whole variable domain, remainder taken from reference TRBV7-2 and TRBJ1-1, is GAGVSQSPSNKVTEKGKDVELRCDPISGHTALYWYRQSLGQGLEFLIYFQGNSAPDKSGLPSDRFSAERTGGSVSTLTIQRTQQEDSAVYLCASSSDWSTEAFFGQGTRLTVV.

In this sample, this clonotype turned up many times. J is TRBJ1-6 and V is TRBV5-1; D not resolved. V was cut by 2 bases and J by 10 bases, with 7 bases left in between. Germline V lookup: CDR1 SGHRS, CDR2 YFSETQ. This CDR3 is 12 amino acids long. The CDR3 region is CASSFPGSPLHF. The CDR3 DNA follows: TGCGCCAGCAGCTTCCCAGGATCACCCCTCCACTTT.

This clonotype was detected a few times. CDR3 loop: CASSWAGPTGELFF. CDR3 DNA sequence: TGCGCCAGCAGCTGGGCGGGCCCAACCGGGGAGCTGTTTTTT. The chain has TRBV5-1 and TRBJ2-2; maybe TRBD2 (5 bases). This CDR3 comprises 14 residues. Looked up from germline, CDR1 is SGHRS and CDR2 is YFSETQ. Trimming took 3 bases from V and 5 from J, leaving 11 bases between them.

This clonotype was counted many times. CDR3 nucleotide sequence: TGTGCCAGCAGTTTCGGCGTCGGACCCTACGAGCAGTACGTC. This codes for CASSFGVGPYEQYV. This chain joins TRBV12-3 or TRBV12-4 and TRBJ2-7; D remains unclear. V lost 3 bases, J lost 2 bases, and 11 bases lay in between. The CDR3 consists of 14 residues.

This clonotype has just a few counts. The V gene is TRBV2, the J gene TRBJ1-2, with D tentatively TRBD1 (6 bases). The CDR3 spans 11 residues. V lost 3 bases and J lost 11, with 10 bases in between. From germline, CDR1 is SNHLY and CDR2 FYNNEI. The CDR3 coding sequence is TGTGCCAGCAGTGATAGGGGGGGTTACACCTTC. Residues: CASSDRGGYTF.

Ten or more counts support this clonotype. DNA of the CDR3: TGTGCCAGCAGGGAGGAGAGCACAGATACGCAGTATTTT. This translates into CASREESTDTQYF. The gene calls are TRBV7-9 and TRBJ2-3; possible D gene TRBD2, 5 bases. The CDR3 is 13 residues long. Germline-derived CDR1 and CDR2 are SEHNR and FQNEAQ (reference sequence). Trimming took off 6 bases at V and 0 bases at J, with 7 bases between the two ends.

The sample holds many counts of this clonotype. The rearrangement joins TRBV7-9 to TRBJ1-2, with 8 bases aligning to TRBD1. This CDR3 is built from 16 residues. CDR1 is SEHNR and CDR2 is FQNEAQ in the germline V gene (reference sequence). The V and J ends lost 5 bases and 14 bases, in that order; junction bases with no gene match: 22. The CDR3, as DNA: TGTGCCAGCAGCCCCAGCGGGGTCCGGACAGGGCAAGATCGGACCTTC. It yields the protein CASSPSGVRTGQDRTF. Full variable domain (missing parts from reference TRBV7-9 and TRBJ1-2): DTGVSQNPRHKITKRGQNVTFRCDPISEHNRLYWYRQTLGQGPEFLTYFQNEAQLEKSRLLSDRFSAERPKGSFSTLEIQRTEQGDSAMYLCASSPSGVRTGQDRTFGSGTRLTVV.

This chain uses TRBV20-1 with TRBJ1-2; the D is unclear. V lost 2 bases to trimming and J lost 1 base, with 8 bases between them. The CDR3 sequence is 13 residues long. Germline CDR1 is DFQATT and CDR2 is SNEGSKA (reference sequence). CDR3 in DNA: TGCAGTGCTAGACCCACACATAACTATGGCTACACCTTC. It yields the protein CSARPTHNYGYTF.

This chain joins TRBV28 and TRBJ1-1; D is unclear. The germline V gene encodes CDR1 MDHEN and CDR2 SYDVKM. Trimming pared 5 bases from V and 8 bases from J, leaving 12 bases between. CDR3 length: 12 amino acids. This CDR3 reads CASSSSIFEAFF. CDR3 nucleotides: TGTGCCAGCAGTAGCTCTATCTTCGAAGCTTTCTTT.

V gene TRBV19 combines with J gene TRBJ2-6; perhaps TRBD1 as D (6 bases). The CDR3 sequence is 15 residues long. With 6 bases removed from V and 1 base from J, the gap between germline ends came to 10 bases. Germline V gene data show CDR1 as LNHDA and CDR2 as SQIVND (reference sequence). In DNA, the CDR3 is TGTGCCAGTAGCCCCGGGACATCTGGGGCCAACGTCCTGACTTTC. It encodes CASSPGTSGANVLTF.

This clonotype was counted a few times. V and J are TRBV4-2 and TRBJ2-3; D perhaps matches TRBD1 (5 bases). The CDR3 has 13 residues. Trimming shortened V by 4 bases and J by 6 bases, and 11 bases separated the two germline ends. The germline V gene has CDR1 LGHNA and CDR2 YNFKEQ. The CDR3 sequence is CASSPGKGDTQYF. The CDR3 DNA is TGTGCCAGCAGCCCCGGCAAGGGGGATACGCAGTATTTT.

This sequence joins TRBV6-1 and TRBJ2-1; 8 nucleotides line up with TRBD2. J gave up 2 bases and V 6 bases, and 9 bases lay outside the gene matches. This CDR3 has 16 residues. CDR1 and CDR2 from the germline V gene are MNHNS and SASEGT. This CDR3 is CASRGIGLAPYNEQFF. As DNA, the CDR3 is TGTGCCAGCAGAGGAATTGGACTAGCTCCCTACAATGAGCAGTTCTTC.

The genes are TRBV18 and TRBJ2-1, with 9 bases lining up with TRBD2. This CDR3 is built from 18 residues. Germline V gene sequence: CDR1 KGHSH, CDR2 LQKENI. After removal of 0 bases from V and 1 base from J, the junction contained 7 bases not matched to a gene. CDR3 amino acids: CASSPPSRGGGSYNEQFF. CDR3 DNA: TGTGCCAGCTCACCACCGAGCCGCGGGGGGGGATCCTACAATGAGCAGTTCTTC. Combining the CDR3 with reference TRBV18 and TRBJ2-1 gives the whole variable domain NAGVMQNPRHLVRRRGQEARLRCSPMKGHSHVYWYRQLPEEGLKFMVYLQKENIIDESGMPKERFSAEFPKEGPSILRIQQVVRGDSAAYFCASSPPSRGGGSYNEQFFGPGTRLTVL.

Ten or more counts support this clonotype. This rearrangement joins TRBV12-3 or TRBV12-4 to TRBJ2-3; 7 nucleotides align to TRBD2. The ends lost 5 bases at V and 2 bases at J; junction bases unmatched: 4. The CDR3 extends over 14 amino acids. CDR3 sequence (DNA): TGTGCCAGCAGTACCGGGACTACCACAGATACGCAGTATTTT. Translating it yields CASSTGTTTDTQYF.

This clonotype has only a few counts. The J gene is TRBJ2-1, the V gene TRBV5-5; D might be TRBD1 (5 bases). V gave up 4 bases and J gave up 4 bases, with 15 bases separating them. The CDR3 is made up of 15 amino acids. The germline CDR1 and CDR2 sequences are SGHKS and YYEKEE (reference sequence). As DNA, the CDR3 is TGTGCCAGCAGCCCCCTATCCAGGGATTACAATGAGCAGTTCTTC. Translated, it gives CASSPLSRDYNEQFF.

Only a few counts were recorded for this clonotype. This chain joins TRBV24-1 and TRBJ2-2; either TRBD1 or TRBD2 may fit D (6 bases each). This CDR3 is built from 17 residues. CDR1 KGHDR and CDR2 SFDVKD come from the germline V gene. V dropped 5 bases and J dropped 0 bases, with 15 bases sitting between them. The CDR3 bases are TGTGCCACCAGTGGCTCGAGAGGGGGGCCGAACACCGGGGAGCTGTTTTTT. Translated: CATSGSRGGPNTGELFF.

The sample holds a few counts of this clonotype. The chain joins TRBV20-1 to TRBJ2-3, with D hard to call. This CDR3 is 13 amino acids long. V shed 2 bases and J shed 4 bases, with 10 bases lying between them. In germline, CDR1 is DFQATT, CDR2 SNEGSKA (reference sequence). In DNA form, the CDR3 reads TGCAGTGCTAGAAAAACGATGGCAGATACGCAGTATTTT. Its translation: CSARKTMADTQYF.

This clonotype was detected ten times or more. The V call is TRBV5-1, the J call TRBJ1-5; unclear D gene. Germline-derived CDR1 and CDR2 are SGHRS and YFSETQ. V lost 0 bases and J lost 7, with 14 bases in between. The CDR3 extends over 15 amino acids. The CDR3 sequence is CASSLAGEGGQPQHF. CDR3 nucleotides: TGCGCCAGCAGCTTGGCCGGGGAAGGAGGGCAGCCCCAGCATTTT.

The sample holds a few counts of this clonotype. CDR3 in amino acids: CASSVAMSISTDTQYF. The CDR3, as DNA: TGTGCCAGCAGCGTAGCTATGTCGATAAGCACAGATACGCAGTATTTT. This chain links TRBV9 with TRBJ2-3; D is ambiguous. The CDR3 totals 16 residues. CDR1 and CDR2 (germline): SGDLS, YYNGEE. The V and J ends lost 0 bases and 0 bases respectively, with 11 bases between them. The full variable domain, rest sourced from reference TRBV9 and TRBJ2-3, is DSGVTQTPKHLITATGQRVTLRCSPRSGDLSVYWYQQSLDQGLQFLIQYYNGEERAKGNILERFSAQQFPDLHSELNLSSLELGDSALYFCASSVAMSISTDTQYFGPGTRLTVL.

This clonotype appeared many times. This chain connects TRBV28 to TRBJ1-6, with 10 bases aligning to TRBD1. Trimming cost V 3 bases and J 6 bases; bases outside gene matches: 2. Germline V gene sequence: CDR1 MDHEN, CDR2 SYDVKM. The CDR3 extends over 15 amino acids. CDR3 DNA sequence: TGTGCCAGCAGTTTGGGGACAGGGGTTAATTCACCCCTCCACTTT. Protein product: CASSLGTGVNSPLHF.

This chain connects TRBV7-3 to TRBJ2-5; possible D gene TRBD1, 5 bases. Germline V CDR1 and CDR2: SGHTA, FQGTGA. V was pared by 4 bases and J by 6 bases, with 15 bases between. There are 14 residues in the CDR3. CDR3 residues: CASSSGSQGQTQYF. CDR3 sequence (DNA): TGTGCCAGCAGCTCAGGCAGCCAGGGCCAGACCCAGTACTTC.